This T cell receptor (beta chain) was retrieved from a study of blood T cell repertoires in COVID-19. Background on the study: Acute and convalescent COVID-19 samples came from the United States, Italy and Spain.

Participants had their cohort set by participant-reported clinical history. In Cohort 3, a recovered donor had either two negative PCRs, clearance, or symptom resolution. Sequencing used immunoSEQ multiplex PCR; TCRdb keeps in-frame clones, though not all of them. The repertoire consists of 140,000 or so clones, with 70% to 85% occurring once and the leading ten covering around 10%. The germline V gene has CDR1 LNHDA and CDR2 SQIVND (reference sequence). The CDR3 spans 16 residues. V lost 5 bases and J lost 0; bases outside the gene matches: 6. The sample comprised PBMCs or T cells enriched from blood (not recorded which). This rearrangement joins TRBV19 to TRBJ1-5, with TRBD1 matching 8 bases. The receptor was derived from a man aged 50 to 60 who had recovered from COVID-19. CDR3 nucleotide sequence: TGTGCCAGTAGTGCCCCAGGGGGCAATAGCAATCAGCCCCAGCATTTT. Translated: CASSAPGGNSNQPQHF.